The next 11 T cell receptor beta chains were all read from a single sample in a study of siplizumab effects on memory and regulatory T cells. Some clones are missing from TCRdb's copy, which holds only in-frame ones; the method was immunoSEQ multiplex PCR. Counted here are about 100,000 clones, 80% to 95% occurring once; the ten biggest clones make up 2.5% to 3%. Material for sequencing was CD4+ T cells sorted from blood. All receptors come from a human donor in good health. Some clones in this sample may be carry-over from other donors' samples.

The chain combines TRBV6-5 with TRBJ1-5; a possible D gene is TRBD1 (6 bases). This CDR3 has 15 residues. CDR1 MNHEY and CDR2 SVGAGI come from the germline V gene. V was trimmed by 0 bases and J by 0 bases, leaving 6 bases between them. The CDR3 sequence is CASSYSGGSNQPQHF. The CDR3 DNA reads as TGTGCCAGCAGTTACTCAGGGGGTAGCAATCAGCCCCAGCATTTT.

CDR3 in amino acids: CASGPEMGIYGYTF. Here the CDR3 DNA reads TGTGCCTCCGGACCGGAGATGGGCATCTATGGCTACACCTTC. This chain links TRBV5-4 with TRBJ1-2; no clear D gene. Trimming stripped 10 bases from V and 4 bases from J, with 20 bases between. Germline lookup yields CDR1 SGHNT and CDR2 YYREEE (reference sequence). The CDR3 consists of 14 residues.

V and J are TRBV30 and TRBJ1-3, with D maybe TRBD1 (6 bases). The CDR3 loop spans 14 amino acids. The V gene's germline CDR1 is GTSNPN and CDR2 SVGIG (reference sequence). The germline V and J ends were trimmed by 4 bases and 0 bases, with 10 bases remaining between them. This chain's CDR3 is CAWNLGGSGNTIYF. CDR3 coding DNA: TGTGCCTGGAACTTAGGGGGCTCTGGAAACACCATATATTTT. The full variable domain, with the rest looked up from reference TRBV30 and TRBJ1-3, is SQTIHQWPATLVQPVGSPLSLECTVEGTSNPNLYWYRQAAGRGLQLLFYSVGIGQISSEVPQNLSASRPQDRQFILSSKKLLLSDSGFYLCAWNLGGSGNTIYFGEGSWLTVV.

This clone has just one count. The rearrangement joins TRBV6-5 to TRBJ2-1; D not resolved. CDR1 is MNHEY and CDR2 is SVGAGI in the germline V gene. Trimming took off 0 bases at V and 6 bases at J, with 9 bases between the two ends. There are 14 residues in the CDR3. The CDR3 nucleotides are TGTGCCAGCAGTTACTCGATGAGGTCCAATGAGCAGTTCTTC. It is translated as CASSYSMRSNEQFF.

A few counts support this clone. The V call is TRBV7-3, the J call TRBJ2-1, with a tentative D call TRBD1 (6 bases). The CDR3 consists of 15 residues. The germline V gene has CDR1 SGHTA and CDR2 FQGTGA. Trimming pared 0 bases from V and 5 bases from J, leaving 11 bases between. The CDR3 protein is CASSLTHRDNNEQFF. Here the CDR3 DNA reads TGTGCCAGCAGCTTAACCCACCGGGACAACAATGAGCAGTTCTTC.

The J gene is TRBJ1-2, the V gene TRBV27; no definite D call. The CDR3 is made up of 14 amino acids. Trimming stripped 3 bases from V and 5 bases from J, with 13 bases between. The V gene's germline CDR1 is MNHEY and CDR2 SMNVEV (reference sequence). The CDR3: CASSFGEGGYGYTF. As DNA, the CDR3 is TGTGCCAGCAGTTTCGGAGAGGGCGGGTATGGCTACACCTTC.

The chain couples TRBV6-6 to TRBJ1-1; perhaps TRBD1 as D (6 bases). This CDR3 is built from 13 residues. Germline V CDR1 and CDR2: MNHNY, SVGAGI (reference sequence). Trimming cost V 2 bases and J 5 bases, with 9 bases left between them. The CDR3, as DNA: TGTGCCAGCAGTTACGTCAGGGGTACTGAAGCTTTCTTT. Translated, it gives CASSYVRGTEAFF.

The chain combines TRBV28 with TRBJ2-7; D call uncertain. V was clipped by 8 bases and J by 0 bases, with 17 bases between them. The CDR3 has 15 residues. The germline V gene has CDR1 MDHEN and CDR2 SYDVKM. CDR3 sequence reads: CASGEGSLSSYEQYF. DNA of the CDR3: TGTGCCAGCGGGGAAGGGTCATTAAGCTCCTACGAGCAGTACTTC. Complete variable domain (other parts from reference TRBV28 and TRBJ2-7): DVKVTQSSRYLVKRTGEKVFLECVQDMDHENMFWYRQDPGLGLRLIYFSYDVKMKEKGDIPEGYSVSREKKERFSLILESASTNQTSMYLCASGEGSLSSYEQYFGPGTRLTVT.

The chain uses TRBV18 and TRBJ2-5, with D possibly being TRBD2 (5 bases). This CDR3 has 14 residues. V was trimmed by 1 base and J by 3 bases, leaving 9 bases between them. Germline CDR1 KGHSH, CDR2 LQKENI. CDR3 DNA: TGTGCCAGCTCACCACGACTGGAGGAAGAGACCCAGTACTTC. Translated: CASSPRLEEETQYF.

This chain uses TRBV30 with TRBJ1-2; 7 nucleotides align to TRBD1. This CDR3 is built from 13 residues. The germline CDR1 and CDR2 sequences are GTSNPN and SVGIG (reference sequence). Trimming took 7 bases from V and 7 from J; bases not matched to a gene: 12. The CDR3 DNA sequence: TGTGCCTCCGACAGGGTTCGGGGGACTGGCTACACCTTC. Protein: CASDRVRGTGYTF.

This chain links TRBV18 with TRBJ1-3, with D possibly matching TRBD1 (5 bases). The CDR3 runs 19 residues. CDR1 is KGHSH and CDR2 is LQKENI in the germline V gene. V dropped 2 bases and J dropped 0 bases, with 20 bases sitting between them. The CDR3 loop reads CASSPSDTSHTVSGNTIYF. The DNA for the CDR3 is TGTGCCAGCTCACCATCGGACACAAGTCATACCGTCTCTGGAAACACCATATATTTT. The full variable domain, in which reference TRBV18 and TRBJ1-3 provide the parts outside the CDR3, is NAGVMQNPRHLVRRRGQEARLRCSPMKGHSHVYWYRQLPEEGLKFMVYLQKENIIDESGMPKERFSAEFPKEGPSILRIQQVVRGDSAAYFCASSPSDTSHTVSGNTIYFGEGSWLTVV.